The rows below give T cell receptor beta chains drawn from one sample of a study of OX40 agonist ivuxolimab in advanced cancers. Sequencing used immunoSEQ multiplex PCR; TCRdb keeps in-frame clones, though not all of them. The sample yields 59,000 or so clones, around 87% seen once. Sequencing was performed on CD4+ or CD8+ T cells sorted from blood, taken in a trial of the OX40 agonist ivuxolimab. These receptor sequences come from an adult with an advanced solid tumor such as melanoma, head and neck, liver or kidney cancer. CDR3s include the opening cysteine and the closing phenylalanine or tryptophan. D genes are given only for firm matches. Only part of the rows carry a size: once, few, many, or a class if the clone is expanded.

TRBD1 | TRBJ1-4 | TRBV7-6 | once | TGTGCCAGCAGCGCCCGACAGGGCCGCTCAACTAATGAAAAACTGTTTTTT | CASSARQGRSTNEKLFF
NA | TRBJ1-2 | TRBV19 | NA | TGTGCCAGTAGTTCGGCAGACAGGTTCTATGGCTACACCTTC | CASSSADRFYGYTF
TRBD2 | TRBJ2-3 | TRBV2 | NA | TGTGCCAGCAGTGAAGCTAGCGGGAGGATGGGGCCAGATACGCAGTATTTT | CASSEASGRMGPDTQYF
NA | TRBJ2-1 | TRBV27 | few | TGTGCCAGCAGTCTCCAGAGCTCCTACAATGAGCAGTTCTTC | CASSLQSSYNEQFF
NA | TRBJ1-5 | TRBV27 | NA | TGTGCCAGCAGGCGATCCTCCAATCAGCCCCAGCATTTT | CASRRSSNQPQHF
TRBD1 | TRBJ1-6 | TRBV2 | NA | TGTGCCAGCAATATGGGACAGGGTGACTCACCCCTCCACTTT | CASNMGQGDSPLHF
TRBD1 | TRBJ1-3 | TRBV10-3 | NA | TGTGCCACCGGGGACAGAAGATACTCTGGAAACACCATATATTTT | CATGDRRYSGNTIYF
NA | TRBJ2-1 | TRBV11-3 | NA | TGTGCCAGCAGCAGGAGGGGATCAATGAATGAGCAGTTCTTC | CASSRRGSMNEQFF
TRBD2 | TRBJ2-1 | TRBV5-1 | NA | TGCGCCAGCAGCCCTACTAGCGGAGGGCACAATGAGCAGTTCTTC | CASSPTSGGHNEQFF
TRBD1 | TRBJ1-2 | TRBV7-2 | NA | TGTGCCAGCAGCCTAAGCGTCGGTAGACAAGCCCACAGGGGGCTCGGCTACACCTTC | CASSLSVGRQAHRGLGYTF
NA | TRBJ2-1 | TRBV19 | NA | TGTGCCAGTAGTATAGACGAGGGAATCAATGAGCAGTTCTTC | CASSIDEGINEQFF
NA | TRBJ1-1 | TRBV7-9 | NA | TGTGCCAGCAGCTTCGAAGGGGCTAACACTGAAGCTTTCTTT | CASSFEGANTEAFF
TRBD1 | TRBJ2-1 | TRBV4-1 | NA | TGCGCCAGCAGTCCCCGGCCGGGGACAGACAGGGATGAGCAGTTCTTC | CASSPRPGTDRDEQFF
NA | TRBJ2-3 | TRBV29-1 | NA | TGCAGCGGTATTCGACAGGGCACAGATACGCAGTATTTT | CSGIRQGTDTQYF
NA | TRBJ2-5 | TRBV7-3 | NA | TGTGCCAGCAGCCCCTTTAGGTCCTCCCCGGCAGAGACCCAGTACTTC | CASSPFRSSPAETQYF
TRBD2 | TRBJ2-1 | TRBV7-3 | NA | TGTGCCAGCAGTCAAAAGATCGGGGCTAGCGGGGATGAGCAGTTCTTC | CASSQKIGASGDEQFF
TRBD1 | TRBJ2-1 | TRBV6-1 | once | TGTGCCACCCTCACAGGGGGCTCCTACAATGAGCAGTTCTTC | CATLTGGSYNEQFF
NA | TRBJ1-2 | TRBV6-4 | NA | TGTGCCAGCAGCCTAGGAACAGGGCACTATGGCTACACCTTC | CASSLGTGHYGYTF
TRBD1 | TRBJ1-1 | TRBV5-6 | NA | TGTGCCAGCAGCTTAATCGGGACAGCCCTCGGGGGGAACACTGAAGCTTTCTTT | CASSLIGTALGGNTEAFF
NA | TRBJ1-1 | TRBV6-6 | NA | TGTGCCAGCAGTTTACAACAAATGAACACTGAAGCTTTCTTT | CASSLQQMNTEAFF
NA | TRBJ2-5 | TRBV5-1 | NA | TGCGCCAGCAGCCAAGGACTCTACACAGAGACCCAGTACTTC | CASSQGLYTETQYF
NA | TRBJ1-3 | TRBV5-1 | NA | TGCGCCAGCAGCCAGCCGGGCGGAAACACCATATATTTT | CASSQPGGNTIYF
TRBD2 | TRBJ2-1 | TRBV10-1 | medium-sized | TGCGCCAGCAGTGAAACTGGCGCGGCTAGCGGGAGCTACAATGAGCAGTTCTTC | CASSETGAASGSYNEQFF
NA | TRBJ2-3 | TRBV7-8 | NA | TGTGCCAGCAGCTTAGGCCGCACAGATACGCAGTATTTT | CASSLGRTDTQYF
NA | TRBJ1-1 | TRBV10-1 | once | TGCGCCAGCAGTGACCAGATGAACACTGAAGCTTTCTTT | CASSDQMNTEAFF
TRBD1 | TRBJ1-2 | TRBV15 | NA | TGTGCCACCAGCAGAGAGGACAGGGGAGGTGGCTACACCTTC | CATSREDRGGGYTF
NA | TRBJ2-7 | TRBV19 | NA | TGTGCCAGTAGTAAATCGATGCCGCCCTACGAGCAGTACTTC | CASSKSMPPYEQYF
TRBD2 | TRBJ2-1 | TRBV27 | NA | TGTGCCAGCAGTCCCCGACTAGCGGGAGGGGGGCAGTTCTTC | CASSPRLAGGGQFF
TRBD1 | TRBJ1-6 | TRBV2 | NA | TGTGCCAGCAGAAAGGACAGGCTCATATATAATTCACCCCTCCACTTT | CASRKDRLIYNSPLHF
NA | TRBJ2-3 | TRBV27 | NA | TGTGCCAGCAGTTCCGTCGTACTCGGCTTGGATACGCAGTATTTT | CASSSVVLGLDTQYF
TRBD1 | TRBJ1-6 | TRBV28 | NA | TGTGCCAGCAGTTTGGGACAGTATAATTCACCCCTCCACTTT | CASSLGQYNSPLHF
NA | TRBJ1-1 | TRBV5-8 | NA | TGTGCCAGCAGCTTGGGCCGTTGGTTATACACTGAAGCTTTCTTT | CASSLGRWLYTEAFF
TRBD1 | TRBJ2-7 | TRBV28 | NA | TGTGCCAGCAGACCGGGACAGGGCTACGAGCAGTACTTC | CASRPGQGYEQYF
NA | TRBJ1-2 | TRBV27 | NA | TGTGCCAGCAGTTTAACACAGAGGGACGGCTACACCTTC | CASSLTQRDGYTF
TRBD1 | TRBJ1-5 | TRBV4-3 | NA | TGCGCCAGCAGCCAAGATTCGGCAGGGGGTGGCCAGCCCCAGCATTTT | CASSQDSAGGGQPQHF
TRBD2 | TRBJ2-1 | TRBV18 | NA | TGTGCCAGCTCACCACCGTCGCGGGGGGGCAAGAACAATGAGCAGTTCTTC | CASSPPSRGGKNNEQFF
NA | TRBJ2-5 | TRBV2 | NA | TGTGCCAGCAGTGATTATGAGACCCAGTACTTC | CASSDYETQYF
NA | TRBJ2-3 | TRBV28 | NA | TGTGCCAGCAGAAGCTTCGGTAGCACAGATACGCAGTATTTT | CASRSFGSTDTQYF
NA | TRBJ1-1 | TRBV29-1 | NA | TGCAGCGTTACAGGTATTATGAACACTGAAGCTTTCTTT | CSVTGIMNTEAFF
TRBD1 | TRBJ2-7 | TRBV7-9 | NA | TGTGCCAGCAGCTTCGCAGGGGGAAACGAGCAGTACTTC | CASSFAGGNEQYF
NA | TRBJ1-3 | TRBV27 | NA | TGTGCCAGCATACGAAACTCTGGAAACACCATATATTTT | CASIRNSGNTIYF
NA | TRBJ1-1 | TRBV5-1 | NA | TGCGCCAGCAGCTTGGTTCCAGGGAACACTGAAGCTTTCTTT | CASSLVPGNTEAFF
NA | TRBJ2-2 | TRBV29-1 | NA | TGCAGCCTTAAAGGCCCGAACAAGACCGGGGAGCTGTTTTTT | CSLKGPNKTGELFF
TRBD2 | TRBJ2-5 | TRBV2 | NA | TGTGCCAGCAGTTCCGGGACTAGCGGGGTTGAGACCCAGTACTTC | CASSSGTSGVETQYF
NA | TRBJ1-6 | TRBV12-5 | NA | TGTGCTAGTGGTCTAGAATCCGGGTCACCCCTCCACTTT | CASGLESGSPLHF
TRBD2 | TRBJ2-7 | TRBV4-3 | NA | TGCGCCAGCGCGGGGGGTCTCTCCTACGAGCAGTACTTC | CASAGGLSYEQYF
TRBD1 | TRBJ2-5 | TRBV5-6 | NA | TGTGCCAGCAGCTTCCAACGGCCAGGGGGCGAGGAGACCCAGTACTTC | CASSFQRPGGEETQYF
NA | TRBJ1-1 | TRBV5-1 | NA | TGCGCCAGCAGCTTGTTTGAGGGGGGCACTGAAGCTTTCTTT | CASSLFEGGTEAFF
NA | TRBJ1-3 | TRBV7-8 | NA | TGTGCCAGCAGCTTACGCAGAACTAACTCTGGAAACACCATATATTTT | CASSLRRTNSGNTIYF
NA | TRBJ2-3 | TRBV5-6 | NA | TGTGCCAGCAGCTTGGCCTTCGACAAGGGGATCGGGTATTTT | CASSLAFDKGIGYF
NA | TRBJ1-5 | TRBV7-8 | NA | TGTGCCAGCAGCTTAGATAATAATCAGCCCCAGCATTTT | CASSLDNNQPQHF
NA | TRBJ2-1 | TRBV2 | once | TGTGGCAACCGGGACAACAATGAGCAGTTCTTC | CGNRDNNEQFF
NA | TRBJ2-1 | TRBV2 | once | TGTGCCAGCAGTGACGGGGCTAGCGCTACCTACAATGAGCAGTTCTTC | CASSDGASATYNEQFF
NA | TRBJ1-2 | TRBV7-6 | NA | TGTGCCAGCAGCCACGGCGCGGGGGGCGAAAAGTATGGCTACACCTTC | CASSHGAGGEKYGYTF
NA | TRBJ2-5 | TRBV7-2 | NA | TGTGCCAGCAGCTCCCGGGCGGAGGCAGAGACCCAGTACTTC | CASSSRAEAETQYF